Sequencing of this TCR beta chain was carried out in a study of blood T cell repertoires in COVID-19. Assay: immunoSEQ multiplex PCR; the TCRdb copy retains only in-frame clones and omits some. The sample lists some 76,000 clones, 80% to 90% occurring once. The CDR3 sequence is 13 residues long. V was trimmed by 2 bases and J by 8 bases, leaving 10 bases between them. The V gene's germline CDR1 is SGDLS and CDR2 YYNGEE. The clonotype originates from a woman aged 55-69 years with acute or convalescent COVID-19. The sample taken for sequencing was peripheral blood. V is TRBV9 and J is TRBJ1-4; D is unclear. This CDR3 reads CASSVTGDEKLFF. DNA for the CDR3: TGTGCCAGCAGCGTTACGGGAGACGAAAAACTGTTTTTT.